This T cell receptor beta chain was captured in a study of shared clonotypes between healthy human individuals. The study, taken as a whole, reports: Generation probabilities of non-shared clonotypes were lower (relative to those shared by all four donors). It was only blood that was sampled, and tissue repertoires likely differ. The sharing of approximately 5.1% of naive CD4 clonotypes was seen across several donors.

Profiling relied on immunoSEQ multiplex PCR, and the TCRdb table lists in-frame clones only, not all of them. Of under 2.5 million clones in the sample, around 92% were seen once. This CDR3 contains 13 residues. Germline V gives CDR1 LNHDA, CDR2 SQIVND (reference sequence). Between the trimmed V and J ends, which lost 1 base and 2 bases, there was a span of 5 bases. As concerns this clone: Its antigen is unidentified. The same CDR3 can be traced to other DNA sequences in this sample.

V and J are TRBV19 and TRBJ1-2; no clear D. Sequencing was performed on naive CD4+ T cells from PBMCs. Subset here: CD45RA+ positively selected. This clonotype was obtained from a young man in good health. Some clones in this sample may be carry-over from other donors' samples. The CDR3 DNA reads as TGTGCCAGTAGTATAGGGAGGAACTATGGCTACACCTTC. Its protein is CASSIGRNYGYTF.